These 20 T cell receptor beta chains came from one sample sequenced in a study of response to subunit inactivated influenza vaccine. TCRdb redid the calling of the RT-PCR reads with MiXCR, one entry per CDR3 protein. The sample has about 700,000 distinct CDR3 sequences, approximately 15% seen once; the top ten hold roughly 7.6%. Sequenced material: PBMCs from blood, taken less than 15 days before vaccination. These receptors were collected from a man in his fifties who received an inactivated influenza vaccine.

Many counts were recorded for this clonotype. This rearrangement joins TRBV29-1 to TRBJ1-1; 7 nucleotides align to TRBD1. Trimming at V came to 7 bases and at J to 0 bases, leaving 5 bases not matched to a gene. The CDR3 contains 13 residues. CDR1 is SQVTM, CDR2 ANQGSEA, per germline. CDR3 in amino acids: CSALQGMNTEAFF. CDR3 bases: TGCAGCGCTTTACAGGGGATGAACACTGAAGCTTTCTTT.

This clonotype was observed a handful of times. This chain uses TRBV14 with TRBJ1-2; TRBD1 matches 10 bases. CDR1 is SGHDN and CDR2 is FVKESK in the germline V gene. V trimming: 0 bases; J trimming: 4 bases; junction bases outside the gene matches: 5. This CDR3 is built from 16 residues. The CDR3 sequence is CASSQDLTGGTYGYTF. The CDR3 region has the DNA TGTGCCAGCAGCCAAGACCTGACAGGGGGCACCTATGGCTACACCTTC.

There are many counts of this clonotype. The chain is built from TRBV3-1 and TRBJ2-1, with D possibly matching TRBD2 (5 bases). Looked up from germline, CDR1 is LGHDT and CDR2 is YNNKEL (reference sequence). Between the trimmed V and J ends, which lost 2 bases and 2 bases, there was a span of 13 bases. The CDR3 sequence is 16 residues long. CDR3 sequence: CASSQPGSVAYNEQFF. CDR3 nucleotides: TGTGCCAGCAGCCAACCGGGATCAGTGGCCTACAATGAGCAGTTCTTC.

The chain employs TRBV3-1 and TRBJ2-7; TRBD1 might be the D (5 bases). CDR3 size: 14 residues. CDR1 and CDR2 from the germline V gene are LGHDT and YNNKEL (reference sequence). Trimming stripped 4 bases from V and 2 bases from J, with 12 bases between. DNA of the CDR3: TGTGCCAGCAGCCCCCAGGGTTATGCCTACGAGCAGTACTTC. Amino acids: CASSPQGYAYEQYF.

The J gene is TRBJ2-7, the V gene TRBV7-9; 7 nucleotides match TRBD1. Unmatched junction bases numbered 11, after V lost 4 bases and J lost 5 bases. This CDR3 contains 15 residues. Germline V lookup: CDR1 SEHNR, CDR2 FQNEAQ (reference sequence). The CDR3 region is CASSYRQGTFNEQYF. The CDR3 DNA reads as TGTGCCAGCAGCTATAGACAGGGAACGTTCAACGAGCAGTACTTC.

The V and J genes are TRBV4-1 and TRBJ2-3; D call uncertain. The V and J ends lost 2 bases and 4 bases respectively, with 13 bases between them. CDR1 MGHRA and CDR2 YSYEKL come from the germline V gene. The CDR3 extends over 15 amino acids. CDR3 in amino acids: CASSQFPSGADTQYF. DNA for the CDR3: TGCGCCAGCAGCCAATTTCCTAGTGGTGCAGATACGCAGTATTTT.

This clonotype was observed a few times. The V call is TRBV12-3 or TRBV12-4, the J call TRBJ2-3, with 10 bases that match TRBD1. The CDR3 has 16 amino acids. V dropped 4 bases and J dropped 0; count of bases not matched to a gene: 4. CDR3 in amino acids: CASSSPGQGSTDTQYF. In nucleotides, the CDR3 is TGTGCCAGCAGTTCCCCGGGACAGGGGAGCACAGATACGCAGTATTTT.

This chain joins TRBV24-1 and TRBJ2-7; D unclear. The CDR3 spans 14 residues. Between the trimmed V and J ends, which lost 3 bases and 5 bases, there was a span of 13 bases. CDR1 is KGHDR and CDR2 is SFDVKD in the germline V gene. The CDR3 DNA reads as TGTGCCACCAGTGATATCAGTCCGGGCGACGAGCAGTACTTC. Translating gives CATSDISPGDEQYF.

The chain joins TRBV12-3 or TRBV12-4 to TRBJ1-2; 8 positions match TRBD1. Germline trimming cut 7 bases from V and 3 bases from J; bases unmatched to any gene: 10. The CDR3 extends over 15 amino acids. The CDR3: CASTISDRGYYGYTF. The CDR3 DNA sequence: TGTGCCAGCACCATATCAGACAGGGGTTACTATGGCTACACCTTC.

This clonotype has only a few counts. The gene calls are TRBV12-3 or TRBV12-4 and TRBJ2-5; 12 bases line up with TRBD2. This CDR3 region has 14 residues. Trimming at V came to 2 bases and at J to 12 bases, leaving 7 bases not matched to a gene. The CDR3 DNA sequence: TGTGCCAGCAGTTTACAACTAGCGGGGGGCCTTAAGTACTTC. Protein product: CASSLQLAGGLKYF.

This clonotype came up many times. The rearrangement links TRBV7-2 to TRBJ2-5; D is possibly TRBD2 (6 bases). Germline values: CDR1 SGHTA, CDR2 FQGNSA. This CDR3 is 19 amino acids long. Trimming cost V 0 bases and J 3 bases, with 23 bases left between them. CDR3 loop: CASSLAPSFRGLAEETQYF. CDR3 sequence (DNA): TGTGCCAGCAGCTTAGCCCCGTCTTTCCGGGGTTTAGCGGAAGAGACCCAGTACTTC.

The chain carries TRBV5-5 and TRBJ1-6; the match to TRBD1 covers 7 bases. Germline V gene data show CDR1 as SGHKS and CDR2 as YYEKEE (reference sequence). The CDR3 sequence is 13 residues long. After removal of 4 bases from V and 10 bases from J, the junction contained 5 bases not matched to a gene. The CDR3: CASSRDRISPLHF. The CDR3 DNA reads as TGTGCCAGCAGCCGGGACAGAATCTCACCCCTCCACTTT.

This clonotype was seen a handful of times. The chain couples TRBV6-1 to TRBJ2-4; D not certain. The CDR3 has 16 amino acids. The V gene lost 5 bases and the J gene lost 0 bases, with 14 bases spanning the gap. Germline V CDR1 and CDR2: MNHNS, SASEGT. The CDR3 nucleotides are TGTGCCAGCAGTCCTATCGACAAACTAGCCAAAAACATTCAGTACTTC. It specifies CASSPIDKLAKNIQYF.

The CDR3 region is CASSGYLDEQFF. The DNA for the CDR3 is TGTGCCAGCAGCGGTTACTTGGATGAGCAGTTCTTC. V usage is TRBV9 and J usage is TRBJ2-1; no clear D gene. V was trimmed by 3 bases and J by 8 bases, leaving 9 bases between them. This CDR3 is 12 amino acids long. Germline lookup yields CDR1 SGDLS and CDR2 YYNGEE.

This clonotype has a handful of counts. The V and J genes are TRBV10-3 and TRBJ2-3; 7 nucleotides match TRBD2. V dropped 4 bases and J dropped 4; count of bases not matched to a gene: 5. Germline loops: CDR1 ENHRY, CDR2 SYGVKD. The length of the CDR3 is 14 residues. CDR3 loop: CAISGGRESDTQYF. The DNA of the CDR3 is TGTGCCATCAGTGGAGGGCGGGAGTCAGATACGCAGTATTTT.

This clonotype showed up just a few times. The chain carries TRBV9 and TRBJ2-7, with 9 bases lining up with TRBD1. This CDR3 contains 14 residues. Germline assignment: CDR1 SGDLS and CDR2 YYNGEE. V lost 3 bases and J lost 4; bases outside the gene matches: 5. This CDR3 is CASSGTGEGYEQYF. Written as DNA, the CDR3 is TGTGCCAGCAGCGGGACAGGGGAGGGTTACGAGCAGTACTTC.

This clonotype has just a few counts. The CDR3 protein is CSVGGVGSGANVLTF. The CDR3 DNA reads as TGCAGCGTTGGGGGAGTAGGTTCCGGGGCCAACGTCCTGACTTTC. The chain uses TRBV29-1 and TRBJ2-6; TRBD2 might be the D (5 bases). Germline loops: CDR1 SQVTM, CDR2 ANQGSEA. The V and J ends lost 4 bases and 4 bases respectively, with 14 bases between them. The CDR3 runs 15 residues.

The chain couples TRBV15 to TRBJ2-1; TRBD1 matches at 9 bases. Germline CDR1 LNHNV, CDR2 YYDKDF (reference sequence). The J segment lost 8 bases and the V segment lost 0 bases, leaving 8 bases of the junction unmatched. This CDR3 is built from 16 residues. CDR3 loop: CATSRDRDRVVHEQFF. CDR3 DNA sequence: TGTGCCACCAGCAGAGACCGGGACAGGGTTGTCCATGAGCAGTTCTTC.

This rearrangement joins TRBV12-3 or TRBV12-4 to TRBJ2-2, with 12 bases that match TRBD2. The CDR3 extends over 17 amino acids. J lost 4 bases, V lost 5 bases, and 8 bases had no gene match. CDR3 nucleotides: TGTGCCAGCAGTCCGCTAGCGGGGGGGCTCTTCACCGGGGAGCTGTTTTTT. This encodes CASSPLAGGLFTGELFF.

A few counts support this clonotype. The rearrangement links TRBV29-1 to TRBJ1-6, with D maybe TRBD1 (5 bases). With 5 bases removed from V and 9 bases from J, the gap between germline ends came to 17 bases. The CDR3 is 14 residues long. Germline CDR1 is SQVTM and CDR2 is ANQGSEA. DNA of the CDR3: TGCAGCGTTACGTTGGGGCTGGAGGGTTCACCCCTCCACTTT. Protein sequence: CSVTLGLEGSPLHF.